Presented here are 26 T cell receptor beta chains from one specimen sequenced in a study of technical replicates of blood from a few donors. TCRdb's table, derived via immunoSEQ multiplex PCR, lists solely in-frame clones and lacks some. Seen here are tens of thousands of clones, around 94% observed once, and the top ten hold roughly 0.26%. Sequencing used T cells isolated from PBMCs. These receptors all come from a human donor in good health.

This clone was recorded once. The V call is TRBV9, the J call TRBJ1-2, with 10 bases aligning to TRBD1. The V segment lost 3 bases and the J segment 10 bases; nucleotides outside the gene matches: 6. The germline V gene has CDR1 SGDLS and CDR2 YYNGEE. The CDR3 runs 13 residues. CDR3 DNA: TGTGCCAGCAGCGGAGGGACAGGGGCCGACTACACCTTC. Translation gives CASSGGTGADYTF.

This rearrangement joins TRBV7-6 to TRBJ2-1; possibly TRBD2 for D (5 bases). The CDR3 is made up of 13 amino acids. Germline V CDR1 and CDR2: SGHVS, FNYEAQ. Between the trimmed V and J ends, which lost 5 bases and 6 bases, there was a span of 11 bases. This CDR3 is CASSQDGGNEQFF. For the CDR3, the DNA is TGTGCCAGCAGCCAGGACGGAGGCAATGAGCAGTTCTTC.

The chain links TRBV4-1 to TRBJ2-5, with 11 bases fitting TRBD2. V dropped 2 bases and J dropped 4; count of bases not matched to a gene: 15. This CDR3 is 19 amino acids long. From germline, CDR1 is MGHRA and CDR2 YSYEKL. This CDR3 is CASSQRSWALAGAGETQYF. The CDR3 nucleotides read TGCGCCAGCAGCCAAAGGAGTTGGGCACTAGCGGGGGCGGGAGAGACCCAGTACTTC.

The chain is built from TRBV30 and TRBJ1-1; D gene uncertain. Per the germline V gene, CDR1 is GTSNPN and CDR2 is SVGIG (reference sequence). Trimming took 4 bases from V and 5 from J, leaving 14 bases between them. The CDR3 runs to 13 residues. CDR3 protein: CAWMPGSSTEAFF. DNA for the CDR3: TGTGCCTGGATGCCCGGGTCGTCTACTGAAGCTTTCTTT.

V and J are TRBV27 and TRBJ2-7; D might be TRBD1 (7 bases). The V gene lost 2 bases and the J gene lost 5 bases, with 19 bases spanning the gap. The CDR3 contains 16 residues. CDR1 and CDR2 (germline): MNHEY, SMNVEV (reference sequence). CDR3: CASSLRPRGALDEQYF. In DNA, the CDR3 is TGTGCCAGCAGTTTACGCCCCAGGGGGGCCCTTGACGAGCAGTACTTC.

The chain uses TRBV4-1 and TRBJ2-2; 10 bases fit TRBD2. V dropped 1 base and J dropped 1; count of bases not matched to a gene: 3. The germline V gene has CDR1 MGHRA and CDR2 YSYEKL. The CDR3 is 17 amino acids. CDR3 sequence reads: CASSQGLAGLNTGELFF. The CDR3, as DNA: TGCGCCAGCAGCCAAGGACTAGCGGGCTTGAACACCGGGGAGCTGTTTTTT.

This chain joins TRBV10-3 and TRBJ2-5; 14 nucleotides match TRBD2. Germline-derived CDR1 and CDR2 are ENHRY and SYGVKD. This CDR3 has 18 amino acids. The junction had 10 bases not matched to a gene; V was cut back by 2 bases and J by 5 bases. The CDR3 DNA follows: TGTGCCATCAGTGAGGGACTAGCGGGAGGATCAGGGCAGGAGACCCAGTACTTC. Protein product: CAISEGLAGGSGQETQYF.

This clone was observed a single time. The gene calls are TRBV18 and TRBJ1-1; 7 positions match TRBD1. Per germline, CDR1 KGHSH and CDR2 LQKENI. V was clipped by 1 base and J by 6 bases; unmatched bases: 17. The CDR3 is 18 residues long. CDR3 loop: CASSPRQPRTGSAAEAFF. The CDR3 DNA reads TGTGCCAGCTCACCACGGCAACCGAGGACAGGTAGTGCCGCTGAAGCTTTCTTT.

As concerns this clone: The sample holds other DNA sequences that translate to the same CDR3. The chain recombines TRBV20-1 with TRBJ1-1; D gene uncertain. CDR3 length: 11 amino acids. V was cut by 6 bases and J by 1 base, with 6 bases left in between. Germline CDR1 reads DFQATT; CDR2 reads SNEGSKA (reference sequence). CDR3 coding DNA: TGCAGTGCCGCAGGGAACACTGAAGCTTTCTTT. This encodes CSAAGNTEAFF.

The J gene is TRBJ2-5, the V gene TRBV29-1; TRBD1 is a possible D gene (5 bases). Germline CDR1 and CDR2: SQVTM and ANQGSEA. The CDR3 is made up of 12 amino acids. Trimming stripped 3 bases from V and 3 bases from J, with 8 bases between. This CDR3 is CSVDKGKETQYF. CDR3 DNA: TGCAGCGTTGATAAGGGGAAAGAGACCCAGTACTTC.

The gene calls are TRBV10-3 and TRBJ2-7; 13 nucleotides agree with TRBD2. Germline V gene lookup returns CDR1 ENHRY and CDR2 SYGVKD. The ends lost 6 bases at V and 10 bases at J; junction bases unmatched: 15. The length of the CDR3 is 16 residues. The CDR3, as DNA: TGTGCCATCAGCGCTGGGACTAGCGGGACACTACGAGAACAGTACTTC. This gives the protein CAISAGTSGTLREQYF.

The V and J genes are TRBV29-1 and TRBJ2-1; D may be TRBD1 (6 bases). CDR3 length: 16 amino acids. CDR1 is SQVTM, CDR2 ANQGSEA, per germline. V was trimmed by 1 base and J by 1 base, leaving 14 bases between them. This CDR3 reads CSVEATGTLSYNEQFF. In nucleotides, the CDR3 is TGCAGCGTTGAAGCCACGGGGACACTTTCCTACAATGAGCAGTTCTTC.

CDR3 residues: CASSPSGSSYEQYF. As DNA, the CDR3 is TGTGCCAGCTCACCGTCTGGGAGCTCCTACGAGCAGTACTTC. The chain is built from TRBV18 and TRBJ2-7, with D maybe TRBD2 (5 bases). Trimming shortened V by 3 bases and J by 0 bases, and 9 bases separated the two germline ends. The CDR3 runs 14 residues. CDR1 is KGHSH and CDR2 is LQKENI in the germline V gene.

The chain combines TRBV11-3 with TRBJ2-2; 7 bases align to TRBD2. The junction had 14 bases not matched to a gene; V was cut back by 5 bases and J by 5 bases. The CDR3 totals 17 residues. Germline V gives CDR1 SGHNT, CDR2 YENEEA. CDR3 sequence (DNA): TGTGCCAGCAGCCTCCCCGGGGGGACTTCAGGGACCGGGGAGCTGTTTTTT. Residues: CASSLPGGTSGTGELFF. Looking up the rest from reference TRBV11-3 and TRBJ2-2 gives the full variable domain: EAGVVQSPRYKIIEKKQPVAFWCNPISGHNTLYWYLQNLGQGPELLIRYENEEAVDDSQLPKDRFSAERLKGVDSTLKIQPAELGDSAVYLCASSLPGGTSGTGELFFGEGSRLTVL.

The J gene is TRBJ2-7, the V gene TRBV5-4; D possibly corresponds to TRBD2 (5 bases). Germline-derived CDR1 and CDR2 are SGHNT and YYREEE (reference sequence). V was shortened by 4 bases and J by 1 base, with 12 bases between the two germline ends. CDR3 length equals 14 residues. For the CDR3, the DNA is TGTGCCAGCAGCCTCTATGGCGGGTCCTACGAGCAGTACTTC. This sequence encodes CASSLYGGSYEQYF.

CDR3 region: CASSLRYSNQPQHF. The CDR3 nucleotides read TGTGCCAGCAGTTTACGGTATAGCAATCAGCCCCAGCATTTT. The V gene is TRBV27, the J gene TRBJ1-5; the D is unclear. From germline, CDR1 is MNHEY and CDR2 SMNVEV (reference sequence). Trimming stripped 2 bases from V and 0 bases from J, with 5 bases between. The CDR3 is made up of 14 amino acids.

This clone came up once. V usage is TRBV7-9 and J usage is TRBJ2-7; no clear D gene. Deletions cut 4 bases from V and 4 bases from J, with 5 bases between. CDR1 SEHNR and CDR2 FQNEAQ come from the germline V gene (reference sequence). This CDR3 has 11 residues. CDR3 sequence reads: CASSSKYEQYF. CDR3 DNA: TGTGCCAGCAGCTCTAAGTACGAGCAGTACTTC.

The chain employs TRBV27 and TRBJ2-7; 7 nucleotides align to TRBD1. CDR1 and CDR2 (germline): MNHEY, SMNVEV (reference sequence). The CDR3 runs to 16 residues. V was pared by 6 bases and J by 4 bases, with 15 bases of the junction left unmatched. CDR3 in amino acids: CASSPDRQGSPYEQYF. CDR3 DNA: TGTGCCAGCAGCCCCGACCGACAGGGTTCGCCTTACGAGCAGTACTTC.

This chain links TRBV7-3 with TRBJ2-4; 9 nucleotides agree with TRBD1. In germline, CDR1 is SGHTA, CDR2 FQGTGA. Losses at the gene ends were 5 bases for V and 8 bases for J; bases not matched to a gene: 7. The CDR3 runs to 14 residues. Here the CDR3 DNA reads TGTGCCAGCAGCCAGGACAGGGGCGGGGACATTCAGTACTTC. This codes for CASSQDRGGDIQYF.

V is TRBV28 and J is TRBJ1-1; a possible D gene is TRBD1 (6 bases). Germline CDR1 is MDHEN and CDR2 is SYDVKM. The CDR3 runs to 12 residues. Trimming removed 5 bases from V and 8 bases from J, with 12 bases in between. CDR3 residues: CASSAQQGEAFF. CDR3 in DNA: TGTGCCAGCAGTGCCCAACAGGGAGAAGCTTTCTTT.

The CDR3 DNA reads as TGTGCCAGCAGCTTACAGGGAGAGAACACCGGGGAGCTGTTTTTT. Translated, it gives CASSLQGENTGELFF. The V gene is TRBV6-1, the J gene TRBJ2-2; D is perhaps TRBD1 (6 bases). In germline, CDR1 is MNHNS, CDR2 SASEGT. The CDR3 runs 15 residues. Deletions cut 6 bases from V and 1 base from J, with 12 bases between.

This chain uses TRBV19 with TRBJ2-5, with TRBD2 matching over 8 bases. Germline V gene sequence: CDR1 LNHDA, CDR2 SQIVND (reference sequence). CDR3 length: 18 residues. Losses at the gene ends were 7 bases for V and 7 bases for J; bases not matched to a gene: 23. The CDR3: CASMGPPTRAGARLTQYF. The CDR3 nucleotides are TGTGCCAGTATGGGCCCCCCGACTAGAGCGGGGGCCCGTTTGACCCAGTACTTC.

The J gene is TRBJ1-5, the V gene TRBV19; 8 nucleotides agree with TRBD1. Germline-derived CDR1 and CDR2 are LNHDA and SQIVND (reference sequence). The CDR3 has 15 amino acids. V trimming: 6 bases; J trimming: 5 bases; junction bases outside the gene matches: 9. DNA of the CDR3: TGTGCCAGTAGATACGGGGACAGGCTTGATCAGCCCCAGCATTTT. This sequence encodes CASRYGDRLDQPQHF.

In this sample, this clone turned up once. The chain is built from TRBV10-3 and TRBJ2-3, with D possibly TRBD1 on 6 matching bases. V was clipped by 10 bases and J by 6 bases, with 14 bases between them. CDR1 and CDR2 from the germline V gene are ENHRY and SYGVKD. This CDR3 contains 12 residues. The CDR3 loop reads CATEGGRDTQYF. CDR3 nucleotide sequence: TGTGCCACCGAAGGGGGTCGGGATACGCAGTATTTT.

The gene calls are TRBV28 and TRBJ1-3; tentative D call: TRBD1 (5 bases). CDR3 length: 16 amino acids. The V end was cut by 2 bases, the J end by 1 base, with 12 bases between. Germline V gene data show CDR1 as MDHEN and CDR2 as SYDVKM. DNA of the CDR3: TGTGCCAGCAGTTTAGGGCAGGGAGGGTCTGGAAACACCATATATTTT. Its translation: CASSLGQGGSGNTIYF.

The chain is built from TRBV4-2 and TRBJ2-5; 7 nucleotides match TRBD2. The CDR3 is 14 residues long. The V gene's germline CDR1 is LGHNA and CDR2 YNFKEQ. J gave up 5 bases and V 4 bases, and 7 bases lay outside the gene matches. The CDR3 DNA reads as TGTGCCAGCAGCCGCGGACTAGTGGGTGAGACCCAGTACTTC. Translating it yields CASSRGLVGETQYF.